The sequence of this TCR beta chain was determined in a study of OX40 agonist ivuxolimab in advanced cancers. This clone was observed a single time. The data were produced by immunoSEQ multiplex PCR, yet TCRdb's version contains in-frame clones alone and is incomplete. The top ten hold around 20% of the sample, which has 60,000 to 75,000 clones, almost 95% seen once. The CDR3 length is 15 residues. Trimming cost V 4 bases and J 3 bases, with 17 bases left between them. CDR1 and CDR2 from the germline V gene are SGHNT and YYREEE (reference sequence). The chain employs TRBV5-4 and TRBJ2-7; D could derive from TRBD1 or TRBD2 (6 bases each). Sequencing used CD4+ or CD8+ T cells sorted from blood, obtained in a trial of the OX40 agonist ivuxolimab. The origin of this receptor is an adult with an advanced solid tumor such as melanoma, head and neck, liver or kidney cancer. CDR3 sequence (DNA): TGTGCCAGCAGCCCGACGGGAGACAGGAGCTACGAGCAGTACTTC. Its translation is CASSPTGDRSYEQYF. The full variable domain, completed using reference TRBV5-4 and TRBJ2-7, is ETGVTQSPTHLIKTRGQQVTLRCSSQSGHNTVSWYQQALGQGPQFIFQYYREEENGRGNFPPRFSGLQFPNYSSELNVNALELDDSALYLCASSPTGDRSYEQYFGPGTRLTVT.